This TCR beta chain is drawn from a study of CD8 T cells in ankylosing spondylitis. TCRdb re-analysed the 5' RACE reads in MiXCR, keeping a single row per CDR3 protein. The table has around 250,000 distinct CDR3 sequences, around 32% seen once. V was pared by 0 bases and J by 7 bases, with 14 bases between. Germline CDR1 is SGHRS and CDR2 is YFSETQ. The CDR3 spans 15 residues. The sequenced material came from blood, either unsorted or a sorted T cell fraction (not recorded which). The V and J genes are TRBV5-1 and TRBJ2-1; D might be TRBD1 or TRBD2, each matching 6 bases. This receptor was obtained from a male donor with ankylosing spondylitis or in good health (not recorded which). Written as DNA, the CDR3 is TGCGCCAGCAGCTTGGAGGGGGGCGCGGGTAATGAGCAGTTCTTC. This sequence encodes CASSLEGGAGNEQFF.